The rows below give T cell receptor beta chains drawn from one sample of a study of blood T cell repertoires in COVID-19. Sequencing was performed with immunoSEQ multiplex PCR; in TCRdb, only in-frame clones are kept and a portion is missing. Altogether fewer than 250,000 clones are present, around 84% being singletons, with the ten largest covering over 2.5%. Source material: peripheral blood. The receptors were sampled from a man between 60 and 75 years old with acute or convalescent COVID-19. Both conserved end residues are part of each CDR3. Fields, in order: V gene, D gene, CDR3 length, clone size, J gene, CDR3 protein, CDR3 DNA. The D gene is left open where the match is weak. Clone size is shown for a subset of rows, as once, few, many or a class of expanded clone.

>TRBV19|.|12|.|TRBJ2-7
CASSPRGNEQYF
TGTGCCAGTAGTCCAAGGGGGAACGAGCAGTACTTC
>TRBV2|TRBD2|15|.|TRBJ2-5
CASSEERGGQETQYF
TGTGCCAGCAGTGAGGAGCGGGGGGGCCAAGAGACCCAGTACTTC
>TRBV2|.|15|few|TRBJ1-5
CASSEAGVGYQPQHF
TGTGCCAGCAGTGAAGCGGGAGTGGGGTATCAGCCCCAGCATTTT
>TRBV3-1/TRBV3-2|TRBD1|18|.|TRBJ1-3
CASSLRDRGGLSGNTIYF
TGTGCCAGCAGCCTCCGGGACAGGGGGGGACTCTCTGGAAACACCATATATTTT
>TRBV27|TRBD2|15|once|TRBJ2-7
CASSFQAGGAYEQYF
TGTGCCAGCAGTTTTCAAGCGGGGGGGGCCTACGAGCAGTACTTC
>TRBV16|TRBD1|16|few|TRBJ2-7
CASSQGGQGVSYEQYF
TGTGCCAGCAGCCAAGGGGGACAGGGGGTCTCCTACGAGCAGTACTTC
>TRBV10-2|TRBD1|19|.|TRBJ1-3
CASSGGTGWTITPGNTIYF
TGCGCCAGCAGTGGGGGGACAGGTTGGACAATCACTCCTGGAAACACCATATATTTT
>TRBV5-1|TRBD2|19|.|TRBJ2-3
CASRKKPGLAGGTVDTQYF
TGCGCCAGCAGAAAAAAGCCGGGACTAGCGGGGGGGACGGTAGATACGCAGTATTTT
>TRBV10-1|TRBD1|14|.|TRBJ2-5
CASRGTGPQETQYF
TGCGCCAGCAGGGGGACAGGCCCCCAAGAGACCCAGTACTTC
>TRBV7-8|TRBD2|18|.|TRBJ2-3
CASSPASGSPFSTDTQYF
TGTGCCAGCAGCCCCGCTAGCGGGTCACCTTTTAGCACAGATACGCAGTATTTT
>TRBV7-3|TRBD2|15|.|TRBJ2-3
CASSRAGGSTDTQYF
TGTGCCAGCAGCCGAGCGGGGGGGAGCACAGATACGCAGTATTTT
>TRBV7-3|.|14|.|TRBJ2-5
CASSEKGRVETQYF
TGTGCCAGCAGCGAAAAGGGGCGTGTGGAGACCCAGTACTTC
>TRBV28|.|15|.|TRBJ2-5
CASSLLGPRDKTQYF
TGTGCCAGCAGTTTATTGGGGCCCAGGGACAAGACCCAGTACTTC
>TRBV5-1|.|14|.|TRBJ1-3
CASSPEHSGNTIYF
TGCGCCAGCAGCCCCGAGCACTCTGGAAACACCATATATTTT
>TRBV5-4|.|14|.|TRBJ1-2
CASSFKGGFNGYTF
TGTGCCAGCAGCTTTAAGGGGGGGTTCAATGGCTACACCTTC
>TRBV6-1|.|13|.|TRBJ1-2
CASSEEWAGGYTF
TGTGCCAGCAGTGAAGAATGGGCAGGTGGCTACACCTTC
>TRBV29-1|.|14|.|TRBJ1-2
CSVVPHGTVYGYTF
TGCAGCGTGGTCCCCCATGGCACCGTCTATGGCTACACCTTC
>TRBV5-4|.|13|.|TRBJ2-3
CASRDSGTDTQYF
TGTGCCAGCAGGGACAGTGGCACAGATACGCAGTATTTT
>TRBV16|.|16|.|TRBJ2-3
CASSQSVGMRTDTQYF
TGTGCCAGCAGCCAATCCGTGGGCATGCGCACAGATACGCAGTATTTT
>TRBV9|TRBD2|13|.|TRBJ2-1
CASSLGLADEQFF
TGTGCCAGCAGCCTGGGACTAGCCGATGAGCAGTTCTTC
>TRBV12-1|.|15|.|TRBJ1-2
CASSPRVGSTRGYTF
TGTGCCAGCAGCCCGCGGGTAGGGAGTACACGCGGCTACACCTTC
>TRBV28|.|15|.|TRBJ1-5
CASSLLAGNNQPQHF
TGTGCCAGCAGTTTATTGGCGGGAAACAATCAGCCCCAGCATTTT
>TRBV19|.|16|.|TRBJ1-4
CASSIGAGRSNEKLFF
TGTGCCAGTAGTATCGGCGCGGGTAGATCTAATGAAAAACTGTTTTTT
>TRBV20-1|.|10|.|TRBJ2-3
CSARDGTQYF
TGCAGTGCTAGAGACGGTACGCAGTATTTT
>TRBV5-4|.|17|.|TRBJ2-5
CASSSQVGQGLQETQYF
TGTGCCAGCAGCTCCCAGGTAGGGCAGGGACTCCAGGAGACCCAGTACTTC
>TRBV6-5|TRBD2|14|once|TRBJ2-3
CASRGTSGGLSQYF
TGTGCCAGCAGGGGGACTAGCGGGGGGCTTTCGCAGTATTTT
>TRBV19|.|15|.|TRBJ2-7
CASSITLSKRYEQYF
TGTGCCAGTAGTATTACCCTCTCGAAGCGCTACGAGCAGTACTTC
>TRBV18|.|15|once|TRBJ1-1
CASSPRGRANTEAFF
TGTGCCAGCTCACCACGAGGCAGGGCGAACACTGAAGCTTTCTTT
>TRBV6-1|.|17|.|TRBJ1-5
CASSEYLVTVSGQPQHF
TGTGCCAGCAGTGAATATTTAGTGACAGTTTCGGGCCAGCCCCAGCATTTT
>TRBV13|.|16|once|TRBJ1-3
CASIKSPVFSGNTIYF
TGTGCCAGCATCAAATCCCCAGTATTCTCTGGAAACACCATATATTTT
>TRBV4-2|TRBD2|17|once|TRBJ2-3
CASSPGTSGGHTDTQYF
TGTGCCAGCAGCCCCGGGACTAGCGGGGGGCACACAGATACGCAGTATTTT
>TRBV19|.|14|.|TRBJ2-1
CASSIDPTGTKQFF
TGTGCCAGTAGTATAGATCCAACCGGGACAAAGCAGTTCTTC
>TRBV12-3/TRBV12-4|.|13|.|TRBJ1-2
CASSPLGSGGYTF
TGTGCCAGCAGCCCACTGGGGAGTGGTGGCTACACCTTC
>TRBV19|.|14|.|TRBJ2-7
CASSIQEGPYEQYF
TGTGCCAGTAGCATACAGGAGGGCCCTTACGAGCAGTACTTC
>TRBV15|TRBD1|15|.|TRBJ2-7
CATSREDRVTHEQYF
TGTGCCACCAGCAGAGAAGACAGGGTTACCCACGAGCAGTACTTC
>TRBV6-5|.|15|.|TRBJ2-6
CASSRDPSGANVLTF
TGTGCCAGCAGTCGGGATCCCTCTGGGGCCAACGTCCTGACTTTC
>TRBV5-4|.|15|.|TRBJ2-7
CASSLGGPFSEEQYF
TGTGCCAGCAGCTTGGGGGGGCCGTTCTCTGAGGAGCAGTACTTC
>TRBV25-1|.|12|.|TRBJ2-7
CASRIQIYEQYF
TGTGCCAGCAGGATACAGATCTACGAGCAGTACTTC
>TRBV5-1|.|17|.|TRBJ1-3
CASSLGLGPPSGNTIYF
TGCGCCAGCAGCTTGGGGTTGGGGCCCCCTTCTGGAAACACCATATATTTT
>TRBV3-1/TRBV3-2|.|12|.|TRBJ2-7
CASSQDRREQYF
TGTGCCAGCAGCCAAGATAGGAGGGAGCAGTACTTC
>TRBV18|.|13|.|TRBJ2-3
CASSRDSSDTQYF
TGTGCCAGCTCGCGGGACTCTTCGGATACGCAGTATTTT
>TRBV5-6|.|13|once|TRBJ1-2
CASSPNNNYGYTF
TGTGCCAGCAGCCCGAACAATAACTATGGCTACACCTTC
>TRBV14|.|11|.|TRBJ2-7
CASSAGYEQYF
TGTGCCAGCAGCGCAGGCTACGAGCAGTACTTC
>TRBV21-1|.|15|.|TRBJ1-2
CASTPQVRANYGYTF
TGTGCCAGCACCCCACAGGTACGAGCTAACTATGGCTACACCTTC
>TRBV4-3|.|16|.|TRBJ2-3
CASSQDGGRPQDTQYF
TGCGCCAGCAGCCAAGATGGGGGCCGACCCCAAGATACGCAGTATTTT
>TRBV5-1|TRBD2|15|.|TRBJ2-1
CASRPSGGAYNEQFF
TGCGCCAGCCGCCCAAGCGGGGGGGCTTACAATGAGCAGTTCTTC
>TRBV9|TRBD1|18|once|TRBJ2-6
CASSALDRGQVGANVLTF
TGTGCCAGCAGCGCCTTGGACAGGGGGCAAGTGGGGGCCAACGTCCTGACTTTC
>TRBV19|TRBD1|15|.|TRBJ2-1
CASSAQGVFIDEQFF
TGTGCCAGTAGTGCTCAGGGGGTTTTTATAGATGAGCAGTTCTTC